This T cell receptor beta chain stems from a study of T cell responses to AZD1222 COVID-19 vaccine. Study observations and caveats: The study identified only five or six AZD1222 recipients as seropositive at baseline. Donors were chiefly white British, with a greater number of females, and clonal diversity was perhaps underestimated. When two AZD1222 doses had been given, Spike-specific TCR breadth and depth rose. Unmutated regions of variants are reportedly targeted by nearly half of spike-specific TCRs.

With regard to this clone: The antigen is not known.

TCRdb keeps only in-frame clones here, not all; method: immunoSEQ multiplex PCR. The data hold more than 95,000 clones, with around 89% observed a single time. The source was peripheral blood, collected on day 0 of AZD1222 vaccination. The origin of this receptor is an adult in good health.

This CDR3 reads CASSSHGGETQYF. CDR3 DNA sequence: TGTGCCAGCAGCTCTCATGGGGGAGAGACCCAGTACTTC. The chain uses TRBV7-9 and TRBJ2-5, with D perhaps matching TRBD1 or TRBD2 (5 bases each). Germline values: CDR1 SEHNR, CDR2 FQNEAQ (reference sequence). There are 13 residues in the CDR3. V was shortened by 4 bases and J by 4 bases, with 10 bases between the two germline ends.